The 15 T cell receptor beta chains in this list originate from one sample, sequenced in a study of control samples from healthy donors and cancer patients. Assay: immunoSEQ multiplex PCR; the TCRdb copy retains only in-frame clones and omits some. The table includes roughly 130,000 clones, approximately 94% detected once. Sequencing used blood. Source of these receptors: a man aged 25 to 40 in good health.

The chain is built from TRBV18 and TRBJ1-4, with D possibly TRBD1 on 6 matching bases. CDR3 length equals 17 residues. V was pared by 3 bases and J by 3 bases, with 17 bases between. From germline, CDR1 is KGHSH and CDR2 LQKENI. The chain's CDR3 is CASSPSGAMGSNEKLFF. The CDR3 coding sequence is TGTGCCAGCTCACCTTCAGGGGCGATGGGATCTAATGAAAAACTGTTTTTT.

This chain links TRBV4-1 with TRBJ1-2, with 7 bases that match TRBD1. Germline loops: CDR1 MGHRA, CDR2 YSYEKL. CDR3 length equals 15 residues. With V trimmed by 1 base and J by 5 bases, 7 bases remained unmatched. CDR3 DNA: TGCGCCAGCAGCCAAGGTGACAGGGAACGTTATGGCTACACCTTC. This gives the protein CASSQGDRERYGYTF.

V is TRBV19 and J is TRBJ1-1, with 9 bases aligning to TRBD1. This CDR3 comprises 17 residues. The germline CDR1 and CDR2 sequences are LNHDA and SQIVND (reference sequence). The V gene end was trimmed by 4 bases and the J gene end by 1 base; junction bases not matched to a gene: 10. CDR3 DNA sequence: TGTGCCAGTAGTACCCTGGGACAGGGAGGATCGAACACTGAAGCTTTCTTT. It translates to CASSTLGQGGSNTEAFF.

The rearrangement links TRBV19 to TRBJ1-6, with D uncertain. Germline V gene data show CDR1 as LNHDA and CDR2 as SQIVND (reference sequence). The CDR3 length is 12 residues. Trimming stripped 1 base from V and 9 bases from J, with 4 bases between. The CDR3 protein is CASSIGGSPLHF. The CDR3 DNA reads TGTGCCAGTAGTATAGGGGGTTCACCCCTCCACTTT.

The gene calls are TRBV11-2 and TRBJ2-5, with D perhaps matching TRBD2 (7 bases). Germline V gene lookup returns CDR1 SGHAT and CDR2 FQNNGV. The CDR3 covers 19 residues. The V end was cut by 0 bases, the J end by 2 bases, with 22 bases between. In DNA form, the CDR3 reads TGTGCCAGCAGCTTAGATTCGGGTGTGGCGGGGGCACTACAAGAGACCCAGTACTTC. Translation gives CASSLDSGVAGALQETQYF.

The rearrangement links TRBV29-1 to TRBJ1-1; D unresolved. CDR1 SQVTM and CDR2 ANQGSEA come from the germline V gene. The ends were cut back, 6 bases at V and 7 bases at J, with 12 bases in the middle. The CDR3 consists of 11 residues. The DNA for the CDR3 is TGCAGCGTCGCCCCATCGGGTGAAGCTTTCTTT. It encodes CSVAPSGEAFF.

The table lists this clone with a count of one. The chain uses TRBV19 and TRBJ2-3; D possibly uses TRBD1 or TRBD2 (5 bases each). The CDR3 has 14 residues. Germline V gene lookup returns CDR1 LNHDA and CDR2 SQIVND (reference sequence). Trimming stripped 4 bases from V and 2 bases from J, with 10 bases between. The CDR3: CASSNGAITDTQYF. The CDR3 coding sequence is TGTGCCAGTAGTAACGGGGCGATCACAGATACGCAGTATTTT.

The CDR3 DNA is TGCAGCGTTGAAAAGGGGGGAACAGATACGCAGTATTTT. Translating gives CSVEKGGTDTQYF. The chain has TRBV29-1 and TRBJ2-3; D possibly matches TRBD1 or TRBD2 (6 bases each). CDR1 and CDR2 (germline): SQVTM, ANQGSEA. The CDR3 totals 13 residues. The V end was cut by 2 bases, the J end by 3 bases, with 9 bases between.

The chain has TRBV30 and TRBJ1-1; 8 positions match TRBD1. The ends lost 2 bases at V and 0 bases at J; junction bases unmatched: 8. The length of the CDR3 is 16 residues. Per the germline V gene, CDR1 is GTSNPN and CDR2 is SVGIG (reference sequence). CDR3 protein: CAWSRTGSFVNTEAFF. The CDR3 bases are TGTGCCTGGAGTCGGACAGGGTCTTTCGTGAACACTGAAGCTTTCTTT.

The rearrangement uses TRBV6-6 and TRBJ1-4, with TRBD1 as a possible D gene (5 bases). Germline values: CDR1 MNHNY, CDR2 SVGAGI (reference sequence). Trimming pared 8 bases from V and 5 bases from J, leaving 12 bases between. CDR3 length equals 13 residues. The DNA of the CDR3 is TGTGCCAGCGGCAGGGTGGGGAATGAAAAACTGTTTTTT. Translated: CASGRVGNEKLFF.

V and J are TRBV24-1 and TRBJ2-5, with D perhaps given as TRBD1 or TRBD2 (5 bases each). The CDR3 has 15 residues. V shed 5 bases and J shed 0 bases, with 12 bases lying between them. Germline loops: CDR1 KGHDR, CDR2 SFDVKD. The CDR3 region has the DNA TGTGCCACCAGTGTCGGGGACGGGTACCAAGAGACCCAGTACTTC. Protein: CATSVGDGYQETQYF.

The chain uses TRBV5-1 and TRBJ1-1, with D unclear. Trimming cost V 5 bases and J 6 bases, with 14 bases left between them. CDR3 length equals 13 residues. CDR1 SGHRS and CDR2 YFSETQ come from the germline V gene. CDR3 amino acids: CASRPWTGPEAFF. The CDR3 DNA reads TGCGCCAGCAGGCCTTGGACGGGTCCTGAAGCTTTCTTT.

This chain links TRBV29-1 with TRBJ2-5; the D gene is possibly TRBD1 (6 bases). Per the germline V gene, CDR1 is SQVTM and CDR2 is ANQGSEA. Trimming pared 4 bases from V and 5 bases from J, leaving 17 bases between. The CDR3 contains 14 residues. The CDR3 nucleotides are TGCAGCGTTGTTGGCTTCAGGGGCCGCGAGACCCAGTACTTC. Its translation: CSVVGFRGRETQYF.

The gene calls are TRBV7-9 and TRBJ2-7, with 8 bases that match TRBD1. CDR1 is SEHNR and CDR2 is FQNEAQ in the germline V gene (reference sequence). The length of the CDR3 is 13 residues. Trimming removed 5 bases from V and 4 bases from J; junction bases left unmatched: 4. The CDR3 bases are TGTGCCAGCAGCGCGGACAGGGAATACGAGCAGTACTTC. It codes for CASSADREYEQYF. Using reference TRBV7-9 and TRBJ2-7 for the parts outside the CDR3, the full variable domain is DTGVSQNPRHKITKRGQNVTFRCDPISEHNRLYWYRQTLGQGPEFLTYFQNEAQLEKSRLLSDRFSAERPKGSFSTLEIQRTEQGDSAMYLCASSADREYEQYFGPGTRLTVT.

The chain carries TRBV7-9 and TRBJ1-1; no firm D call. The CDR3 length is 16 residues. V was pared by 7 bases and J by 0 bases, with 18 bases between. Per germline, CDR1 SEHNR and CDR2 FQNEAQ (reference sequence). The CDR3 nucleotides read TGTGCCAGCACCGGAGTCGGAGGCGCACTGAACACTGAAGCTTTCTTT. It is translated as CASTGVGGALNTEAFF.